A single sample is the source of the 10 T cell receptor beta chains below, sequenced in a study of shared clonotypes between healthy human individuals. Profiled with immunoSEQ multiplex PCR; TCRdb holds only in-frame clones, not every one. This repertoire shows roughly 2.2 million clones, approximately 95% found once; its top ten account for 0.3% to 0.4%. The source material was naive CD4+ T cells from PBMCs. Stated subset: CD45RA+ positively selected. The origin of the receptors is a man between 18 and 35 years old in good health. Some clones in this sample may be carry-over from other donors' samples.

The chain is built from TRBV7-3 and TRBJ2-1; perhaps D is TRBD1 or TRBD2 (5 bases each). Trimming removed 5 bases at V and 9 bases at J, with 20 bases between. Germline V gives CDR1 SGHTA, CDR2 FQGTGA. This CDR3 contains 15 residues. For the CDR3, the DNA is TGTGCCAGCAGCGGACAACCGGGACCTTCGGGTGAGCAGTTCTTC. This encodes CASSGQPGPSGEQFF.

The rearrangement joins TRBV28 to TRBJ1-5; unclear D gene. CDR3 length: 11 residues. Germline CDR1 and CDR2: MDHEN and SYDVKM. Trimming cost V 11 bases and J 2 bases, with 7 bases left between them. The chain's CDR3 is CAAGGNQPQHF. In DNA form, the CDR3 reads TGTGCCGCCGGGGGCAATCAGCCCCAGCATTTT.

The chain carries TRBV11-2 and TRBJ2-5, with D hard to call. Germline loops: CDR1 SGHAT, CDR2 FQNNGV. The CDR3 has 15 amino acids. Trimming pared 1 base from V and 2 bases from J, leaving 11 bases between. The CDR3 sequence is CASSLVIGPQETQYF. The CDR3 region has the DNA TGTGCCAGCAGCTTAGTCATTGGTCCACAAGAGACCCAGTACTTC.

The rearrangement uses TRBV5-1 and TRBJ1-3; no reliable D call. Germline CDR1 reads SGHRS; CDR2 reads YFSETQ. Trimming removed 0 bases from V and 7 bases from J, with 11 bases in between. This CDR3 is 14 amino acids long. The CDR3 DNA reads as TGCGCCAGCAGCTTGGGGGGAGATCTGAACACCATATATTTT. This gives the protein CASSLGGDLNTIYF.

The V call is TRBV18, the J call TRBJ2-5, with TRBD1 matching 9 bases. CDR1 KGHSH and CDR2 LQKENI come from the germline V gene. The CDR3 sequence is 16 residues long. The V gene end was trimmed by 0 bases and the J gene end by 7 bases; junction bases not matched to a gene: 9. The CDR3 loop is CASSPPSGQGLGTQYF. CDR3 sequence (DNA): TGTGCCAGCTCACCACCCTCGGGACAGGGTTTGGGGACCCAGTACTTC.

V usage is TRBV4-3 and J usage is TRBJ2-5; TRBD2 is a possible D gene (5 bases). Trimming left V 4 bases short and J 9 bases short, with 15 bases between. Germline assignment: CDR1 LGHNA and CDR2 YSLEER. The CDR3 is 13 residues long. The CDR3 sequence is CASSPGLFGAQYF. The CDR3 nucleotides read TGCGCCAGCAGCCCTGGGCTTTTCGGGGCCCAGTACTTC.

In regard to this clone: At the DNA level, this CDR3 is encoded by other sequences in the same sample as well. The chain recombines TRBV5-1 with TRBJ1-5; D gene unclear. The V end lost 2 bases, the J end lost 4 bases, and 7 bases lay between the germline ends. Per the germline V gene, CDR1 is SGHRS and CDR2 is YFSETQ. The CDR3 contains 13 residues. As DNA, the CDR3 is TGCGCCAGCAGCTTAACCGTAAATCAGCCCCAGCATTTT. This gives the protein CASSLTVNQPQHF.

This chain links TRBV7-9 with TRBJ2-1; possible D gene TRBD1, 6 bases. This CDR3 comprises 15 residues. V was shortened by 3 bases and J by 6 bases, with 15 bases between the two germline ends. Germline CDR1 SEHNR, CDR2 FQNEAQ (reference sequence). The CDR3 coding sequence is TGTGCCAGCAGCTTTGGCCAGGGGCTCTCCAATGAGCAGTTCTTC. Translating gives CASSFGQGLSNEQFF.

V usage is TRBV9 and J usage is TRBJ1-1; D possibly corresponds to TRBD1 (6 bases). This CDR3 has 13 residues. Trimming took off 3 bases at V and 7 bases at J, with 13 bases between the two ends. CDR1 and CDR2 from the germline V gene are SGDLS and YYNGEE. CDR3 in amino acids: CASSGDIRGEAFF. DNA of the CDR3: TGTGCCAGCAGCGGGGACATTCGGGGTGAAGCTTTCTTT.

This clone was picked up a small number of times. The V call is TRBV14, the J call TRBJ1-1; D unresolved. V lost 6 bases, J lost 1 base, and 12 bases lay in between. The CDR3 is made up of 14 amino acids. Germline lookup yields CDR1 SGHDN and CDR2 FVKESK. CDR3 amino acids: CASRLTSSNTEAFF. CDR3 nucleotide sequence: TGTGCCAGCAGGCTTACATCCTCGAACACTGAAGCTTTCTTT.